This TCR beta chain comes out of a study of cytomegalovirus exposure and HLA in healthy donors. Study-level results: The likely origin of a cluster of highly shared sequence variants was a sequencing artifact. Both high specificity and high sensitivity reportedly marked the classifier's diagnosis of cytomegalovirus status. Later genetic work tied a missense DCLRE1C variant to beta-chain V and J trimming. There were some V segments, including TRBV6-2 and TRBV6-3, excluded as indistinguishable.

This PCR relied on a set of 60 Vbeta primers and 13 Jbeta primers. Data came from immunoSEQ multiplex PCR; TCRdb stores just in-frame clones and leaves some out. Of about 150,000 clones in the sample, roughly 73% are singletons; the top ten hold about 1%. The CDR3 sequence is 12 residues long. A remark on this clone: As yet, its antigen is unknown.

The sequence was obtained from a male donor in good health and CMV-seronegative. Sequencing was carried out using PBMCs. This sequence joins TRBV21-1 and TRBJ1-2; no check of the table's D call, TRBD1, against the DNA was made. TRBV21-1 is recorded as a pseudogene. CDR3 sequence (DNA): TGTGCCAGCGGACAGGGGTGGTATGGCTACACCTTC. This encodes CASGQGWYGYTF.